In this sample, the clone carrying this T cell receptor (beta chain) turned up a few times. Its matching antigen is unknown. Germline CDR1 SQVTM, CDR2 ANQGSEA. The CDR3 loop spans 12 amino acids. The germline V and J ends were trimmed by 4 bases and 2 bases, with 8 bases remaining between them. Researchers tagged individual cDNA molecules with unique molecular identifiers. TCRdb re-called the 5' RACE reads with MiXCR, one entry per CDR3 protein. The repertoire holds 95,000 to 150,000 distinct CDR3 sequences, 15% seen once, with 21% in the top ten. The sample comes from a study of early T cells in non-severe SARS-CoV-2 infection. At the level of the study: Chains were not paired, and sequencing was done on bulk RNA from unsorted whole blood.

Study results and caveats: Private and CD4 specificities were missed by VDJdb matching, which favored anti-spike CD8 responses.

The clonotype was recovered from an adult who was a healthcare worker with PCR-confirmed SARS-CoV-2 infection or an uninfected control (not recorded which). Material: whole blood. V is TRBV29-1 and J is TRBJ2-5; D possibly corresponds to TRBD1 (5 bases). The CDR3 loop is CSVGQRQETQYF. The CDR3 bases are TGCAGCGTTGGACAGAGACAAGAGACCCAGTACTTC.